This T cell receptor (beta chain) was retrieved from a study of shared clonotypes between healthy human individuals. About the research overall: CD4 naive and memory got three plates each, CD8 naive two, CD8 memory one.

Original handling: Because ImmunoSEQ provided only junction sequences with no quality scores, the filtering differed. Only in-frame clones appear in the TCRdb table, and some are missing; sequencing was by immunoSEQ multiplex PCR. V, J and clone size are those of that table, while D and trimming were read from the DNA. The table has some 350,000 clones, 74% seen once. Worth noting for this clone: What it binds is not known.

Whole-study results and caveats: Only blood was sampled; tissue repertoires likely differ.

The V end lost 0 bases, the J end lost 1 base, and 13 bases lay between the germline ends. This CDR3 has 17 amino acids. The germline CDR1 and CDR2 sequences are MNHEY and SMNVEV (reference sequence). The sequenced sample consisted of memory CD4+ T cells sorted from blood. Described subset: CD45RA-negative fraction. This TCR was sampled from a man aged 30-40 years in good health. V gene TRBV27 combines with J gene TRBJ1-5, with D unclear. This CDR3 reads CASSLSFAWRSNQPQHF. The CDR3 DNA follows: TGTGCCAGCAGTTTATCATTCGCTTGGAGAAGCAATCAGCCCCAGCATTTT.